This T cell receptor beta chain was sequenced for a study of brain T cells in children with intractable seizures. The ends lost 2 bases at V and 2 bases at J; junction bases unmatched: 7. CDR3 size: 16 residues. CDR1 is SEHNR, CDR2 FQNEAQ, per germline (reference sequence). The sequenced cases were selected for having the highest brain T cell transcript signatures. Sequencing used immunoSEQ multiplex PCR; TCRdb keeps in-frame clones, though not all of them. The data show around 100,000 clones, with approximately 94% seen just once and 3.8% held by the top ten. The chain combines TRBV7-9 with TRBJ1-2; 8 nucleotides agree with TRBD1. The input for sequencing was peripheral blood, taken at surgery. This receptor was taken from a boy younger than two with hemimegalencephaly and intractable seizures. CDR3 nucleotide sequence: TGTGCCAGCAGCTTATCCGGACGACAGGGGAACTATGGCTACACCTTC. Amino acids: CASSLSGRQGNYGYTF.